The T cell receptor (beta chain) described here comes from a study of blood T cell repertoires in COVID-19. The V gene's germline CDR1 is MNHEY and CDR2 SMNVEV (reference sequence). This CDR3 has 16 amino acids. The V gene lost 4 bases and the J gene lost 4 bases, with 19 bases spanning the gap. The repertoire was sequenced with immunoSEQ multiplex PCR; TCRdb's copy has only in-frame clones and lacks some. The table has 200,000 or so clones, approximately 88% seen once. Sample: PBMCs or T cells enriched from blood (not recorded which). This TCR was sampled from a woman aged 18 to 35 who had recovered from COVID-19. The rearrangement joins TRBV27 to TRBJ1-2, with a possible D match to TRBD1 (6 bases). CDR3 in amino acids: CASSSTGQGTFYGYTF. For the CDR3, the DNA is TGTGCCAGCAGTTCTACGGGACAAGGAACCTTCTATGGCTACACCTTC.